Listed here are 25 T cell receptor beta chains from one sample, sequenced in a study of blood T cell repertoires in COVID-19. Measured with immunoSEQ multiplex PCR; TCRdb has only the in-frame clones, and not every one. The sample gives roughly 280,000 clones, roughly 86% of which show up once; around 5.1% is in the top ten. Sequenced material: peripheral blood. The receptors derive from an older woman with COVID-19, enrolled during active disease.

This chain links TRBV24-1 with TRBJ2-2; the match to TRBD1 covers 8 bases. The germline V gene encodes CDR1 KGHDR and CDR2 SFDVKD. The CDR3 spans 15 residues. V shed 9 bases and J 4 bases; nucleotides not matched to a gene: 9. The CDR3, as DNA: TGTGCCACCGCGACAGGGGCAAAACCCACCGGGGAGCTGTTTTTT. Translated: CATATGAKPTGELFF.

The chain recombines TRBV10-3 with TRBJ1-2; 7 nucleotides agree with TRBD1. Germline V lookup: CDR1 ENHRY, CDR2 SYGVKD. The CDR3 is 13 residues long. J was trimmed by 8 bases and V by 0 bases; bases with no gene match: 3. The CDR3: CAISESDRRGYTF. In nucleotides, the CDR3 is TGTGCCATCAGTGAGTCGGACAGGCGCGGCTACACCTTC.

This chain joins TRBV9 and TRBJ2-1; D not certain. Trimming left V 0 bases short and J 7 bases short, with 8 bases between. Germline V lookup: CDR1 SGDLS, CDR2 YYNGEE. This CDR3 spans 13 amino acids. The CDR3, as DNA: TGTGCCAGCAGCGTAGAGATCAGTAATGAGCAGTTCTTC. Encoded protein: CASSVEISNEQFF.

The chain combines TRBV2 with TRBJ2-1; D is ambiguous. With 7 bases removed from V and 0 bases from J, the gap between germline ends came to 10 bases. This CDR3 region has 14 residues. Per the germline V gene, CDR1 is SNHLY and CDR2 is FYNNEI. The CDR3 sequence is CASMAGLSYNEQFF. CDR3 bases: TGTGCCAGCATGGCTGGGCTCTCCTACAATGAGCAGTTCTTC.

The chain employs TRBV19 and TRBJ2-1; 9 nucleotides match TRBD1. V dropped 9 bases and J dropped 3; count of bases not matched to a gene: 6. This CDR3 spans 14 amino acids. Germline V gene sequence: CDR1 LNHDA, CDR2 SQIVND (reference sequence). The CDR3 sequence is CASQGTGSYNEQFF. The CDR3 DNA sequence: TGTGCCAGCCAAGGGACAGGGAGCTACAATGAGCAGTTCTTC.

The rearrangement links TRBV9 to TRBJ2-1; 8 nucleotides align to TRBD2. Germline V gene lookup returns CDR1 SGDLS and CDR2 YYNGEE. The V and J ends lost 4 bases and 15 bases, in that order; junction bases with no gene match: 9. This CDR3 region has 12 residues. CDR3 DNA sequence: TGTGCCAGCAGCCCAAGGACTAGCCCCCCGTTCTTC. Encoded protein: CASSPRTSPPFF. The entire variable domain, with the rest obtained from reference TRBV9 and TRBJ2-1, is as follows: DSGVTQTPKHLITATGQRVTLRCSPRSGDLSVYWYQQSLDQGLQFLIQYYNGEERAKGNILERFSAQQFPDLHSELNLSSLELGDSALYFCASSPRTSPPFFGPGTRLTVL.

J is TRBJ2-1 and V is TRBV4-3, with D possibly being TRBD1 (5 bases). CDR1 and CDR2 from the germline V gene are LGHNA and YSLEER. The germline V and J ends were trimmed by 1 base and 3 bases, with 16 bases remaining between them. The CDR3 contains 17 residues. The CDR3 reads CASSQAFRTLNYNEQFF. The CDR3 DNA reads as TGCGCCAGCAGCCAAGCCTTCCGGACACTCAACTACAATGAGCAGTTCTTC.

The chain employs TRBV20-1 and TRBJ2-7; 8 positions agree with TRBD2. Germline lookup yields CDR1 DFQATT and CDR2 SNEGSKA (reference sequence). The CDR3 runs to 11 residues. The J segment lost 6 bases and the V segment lost 3 bases, leaving 1 base of the junction unmatched. CDR3 region: CSASSGIEQYF. The CDR3, as DNA: TGCAGTGCTAGTAGCGGGATCGAGCAGTACTTC.

The V and J genes are TRBV28 and TRBJ1-5; maybe TRBD1 (5 bases). Trimming removed 5 bases from V and 0 bases from J, with 29 bases in between. Germline V CDR1 and CDR2: MDHEN, SYDVKM. This CDR3 comprises 21 residues. The CDR3 loop reads CASSPLRASPGGVDSNQPQHF. The DNA of the CDR3 is TGTGCCAGCAGTCCACTCCGGGCCAGCCCAGGAGGGGTTGATAGCAATCAGCCCCAGCATTTT.

The chain links TRBV24-1 to TRBJ2-1, with 11 bases lining up with TRBD2. After removal of 5 bases from V and 3 bases from J, the junction contained 2 bases not matched to a gene. This CDR3 has 15 residues. CDR1 KGHDR and CDR2 SFDVKD come from the germline V gene. CDR3 loop: CATSGGTSGYNEQFF. The CDR3 nucleotides read TGTGCCACCAGTGGAGGGACTAGCGGCTACAATGAGCAGTTCTTC.

This clone was counted once. The chain joins TRBV7-9 to TRBJ2-5; D is perhaps TRBD1 (6 bases). V shed 5 bases and J shed 7 bases, with 14 bases lying between them. The CDR3 has 13 residues. Germline V gene data show CDR1 as SEHNR and CDR2 as FQNEAQ (reference sequence). This chain's CDR3 is CASSADRSGTQYF. In DNA form, the CDR3 reads TGTGCCAGCAGCGCAGACAGGTCGGGGACCCAGTACTTC.

The chain combines TRBV19 with TRBJ1-5; D remains unclear. Germline CDR1 and CDR2: LNHDA and SQIVND (reference sequence). Deletions cut 5 bases from V and 0 bases from J, with 11 bases between. The CDR3 is made up of 15 amino acids. The CDR3 region has the DNA TGTGCCAGTAGTGCGGCGCAGCTTAGCAATCAGCCCCAGCATTTT. This codes for CASSAAQLSNQPQHF.

This clone has only one observation. V and J are TRBV7-3 and TRBJ2-1, with a weak D call TRBD1 (5 bases). Germline CDR1 and CDR2: SGHTA and FQGTGA. Trimming took 5 bases from V and 6 from J, leaving 14 bases between them. The CDR3 covers 14 residues. The CDR3 here is CASSPPGSINEQFF. The CDR3 DNA reads TGTGCCAGCAGCCCCCCAGGGTCCATCAATGAGCAGTTCTTC.

The chain has TRBV6-2 or TRBV6-3 and TRBJ2-7, with TRBD2 matching 12 bases. This CDR3 region has 15 residues. The trim removed 5 bases at V and 2 bases at J, leaving 4 bases unmatched. Germline V gene lookup returns CDR1 MNHEY and CDR2 SVGEGT. The CDR3 DNA sequence: TGTGCCAGCAGTAACAGACTAGCGGGAGCCTACGAGCAGTACTTC. This codes for CASSNRLAGAYEQYF.

The V and J genes are TRBV4-1 and TRBJ1-3; D is uncertain. Germline lookup yields CDR1 MGHRA and CDR2 YSYEKL. V dropped 0 bases and J dropped 0 bases, with 21 bases sitting between them. CDR3 size: 20 residues. The chain's CDR3 is CASSQDVSLRRASSGNTIYF. CDR3 sequence (DNA): TGCGCCAGCAGCCAAGATGTATCGCTTCGGCGAGCGAGCTCTGGAAACACCATATATTTT.

This chain links TRBV5-4 with TRBJ1-3; TRBD1 matches at 9 bases. The CDR3 sequence is 16 residues long. With 2 bases clipped from V and 0 bases from J, the junction kept 3 bases outside the gene matches. Germline V CDR1 and CDR2: SGHNT, YYREEE (reference sequence). CDR3 nucleotide sequence: TGTGCCAGCAGCTTAATGGACAGGGGCTCTGGAAACACCATATATTTT. It is translated as CASSLMDRGSGNTIYF. Full variable domain (remainder filled in from reference TRBV5-4 and TRBJ1-3): ETGVTQSPTHLIKTRGQQVTLRCSSQSGHNTVSWYQQALGQGPQFIFQYYREEENGRGNFPPRFSGLQFPNYSSELNVNALELDDSALYLCASSLMDRGSGNTIYFGEGSWLTVV.

V gene TRBV30 combines with J gene TRBJ2-7; 7 bases are shared with TRBD2. Germline V gene lookup returns CDR1 GTSNPN and CDR2 SVGIG (reference sequence). This CDR3 is 16 amino acids long. The J segment lost 5 bases and the V segment lost 0 bases, leaving 13 bases of the junction unmatched. The CDR3 DNA reads TGTGCCTGGAGTGTACGGGGCGGGAGATCGAGGGACGAGCAGTACTTC. It yields the protein CAWSVRGGRSRDEQYF.

This clone was counted once. The chain joins TRBV20-1 to TRBJ2-1; the match to TRBD2 covers 7 bases. V was pared by 3 bases and J by 6 bases, with 14 bases of the junction left unmatched. The CDR3 runs to 16 residues. CDR1 and CDR2 from the germline V gene are DFQATT and SNEGSKA (reference sequence). CDR3 loop: CSASSLAAGDSNEQFF. DNA for the CDR3: TGCAGTGCTAGTTCCCTTGCCGCGGGAGATTCCAATGAGCAGTTCTTC.

This clone occurred once. The chain is built from TRBV6-2 or TRBV6-3 and TRBJ1-5; 7 nucleotides align to TRBD1. J gave up 2 bases and V 5 bases, and 6 bases lay outside the gene matches. Germline values: CDR1 MNHEY, CDR2 SVGEGT. The CDR3 contains 15 residues. CDR3 in amino acids: CASSQLTGGNQPQHF. Here the CDR3 DNA reads TGTGCCAGCAGTCAACTTACAGGGGGCAATCAGCCCCAGCATTTT.

The J gene is TRBJ1-4, the V gene TRBV5-1; D remains ambiguous. The CDR3 is made up of 16 amino acids. The germline V gene encodes CDR1 SGHRS and CDR2 YFSETQ. V was trimmed by 3 bases and J by 0 bases, leaving 12 bases between them. CDR3 nucleotides: TGCGCCAGCAGCTCCGGGATCCTATCAACTAATGAAAAACTGTTTTTT. It yields the protein CASSSGILSTNEKLFF.

The chain employs TRBV7-8 and TRBJ1-3; D uncertain. In germline, CDR1 is SGHVS, CDR2 FQNEAQ. The CDR3 spans 15 residues. The V end was cut by 5 bases, the J end by 0 bases, with 11 bases between. CDR3 loop: CASSPTESSGNTIYF. For the CDR3, the DNA is TGTGCCAGCAGCCCCACAGAGAGCTCTGGAAACACCATATATTTT. The full variable domain, in which reference TRBV7-8 and TRBJ1-3 provide the parts outside the CDR3, is GAGVSQSPRYKVAKRGQDVALRCDPISGHVSLFWYQQALGQGPEFLTYFQNEAQLDKSGLPSDRFFAERPEGSVSTLKIQRTQQEDSAVYLCASSPTESSGNTIYFGEGSWLTVV.

The chain is built from TRBV5-4 and TRBJ2-7; 14 bases are a match to TRBD2. From germline, CDR1 is SGHNT and CDR2 YYREEE (reference sequence). This CDR3 is built from 15 residues. Trimming removed 4 bases from V and 6 bases from J; junction bases left unmatched: 6. The CDR3 region is CASSQGLAGAFEQYF. The CDR3 DNA follows: TGTGCCAGCAGCCAGGGACTAGCGGGAGCATTCGAGCAGTACTTC.

This clone appeared a few times. The V gene is TRBV15, the J gene TRBJ1-1; 8 bases are a match to TRBD1. V lost 3 bases, J lost 1 base, and 1 base stayed unmatched. This CDR3 spans 14 amino acids. Germline V gene data show CDR1 as LNHNV and CDR2 as YYDKDF (reference sequence). The CDR3 coding sequence is TGTGCCACCAGCAGGGGGACAGGGAACACTGAAGCTTTCTTT. Translation gives CATSRGTGNTEAFF.

This chain links TRBV6-2 or TRBV6-3 with TRBJ2-7; 10 nucleotides match TRBD2. Germline trimming cut 5 bases from V and 0 bases from J; bases unmatched to any gene: 4. From germline, CDR1 is MNHEY and CDR2 SVGEGT. This CDR3 is built from 15 residues. The CDR3 nucleotides are TGTGCCAGCAGTACTAGCGGGATTAGCTCCTACGAGCAGTACTTC. It yields the protein CASSTSGISSYEQYF.

The CDR3 spells CASSLKGGSYNEQFF. Written as DNA, the CDR3 is TGTGCCAGCAGCTTAAAAGGGGGTTCCTACAATGAGCAGTTCTTC. The chain uses TRBV7-3 and TRBJ2-1; possible D gene TRBD1, 6 bases. The CDR3 totals 15 residues. V was shortened by 1 base and J by 1 base, with 8 bases between the two germline ends. Germline V CDR1 and CDR2: SGHTA, FQGTGA.